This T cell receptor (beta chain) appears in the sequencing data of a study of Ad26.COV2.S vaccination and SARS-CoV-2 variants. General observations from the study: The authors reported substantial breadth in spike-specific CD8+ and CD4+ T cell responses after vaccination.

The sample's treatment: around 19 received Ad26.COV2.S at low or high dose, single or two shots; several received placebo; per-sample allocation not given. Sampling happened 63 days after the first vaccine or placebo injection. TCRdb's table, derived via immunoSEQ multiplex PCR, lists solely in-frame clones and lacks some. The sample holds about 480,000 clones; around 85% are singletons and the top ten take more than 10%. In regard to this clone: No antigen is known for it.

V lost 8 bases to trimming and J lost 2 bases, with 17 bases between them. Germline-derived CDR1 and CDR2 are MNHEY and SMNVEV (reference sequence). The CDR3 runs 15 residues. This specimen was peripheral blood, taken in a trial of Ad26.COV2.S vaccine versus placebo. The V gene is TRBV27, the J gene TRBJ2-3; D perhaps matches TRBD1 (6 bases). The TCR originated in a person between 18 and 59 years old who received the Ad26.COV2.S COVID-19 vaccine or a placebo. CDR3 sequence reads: CASGRGGWSTDTQYF. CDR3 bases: TGTGCCAGCGGTAGAGGGGGTTGGTCCACAGATACGCAGTATTTT.